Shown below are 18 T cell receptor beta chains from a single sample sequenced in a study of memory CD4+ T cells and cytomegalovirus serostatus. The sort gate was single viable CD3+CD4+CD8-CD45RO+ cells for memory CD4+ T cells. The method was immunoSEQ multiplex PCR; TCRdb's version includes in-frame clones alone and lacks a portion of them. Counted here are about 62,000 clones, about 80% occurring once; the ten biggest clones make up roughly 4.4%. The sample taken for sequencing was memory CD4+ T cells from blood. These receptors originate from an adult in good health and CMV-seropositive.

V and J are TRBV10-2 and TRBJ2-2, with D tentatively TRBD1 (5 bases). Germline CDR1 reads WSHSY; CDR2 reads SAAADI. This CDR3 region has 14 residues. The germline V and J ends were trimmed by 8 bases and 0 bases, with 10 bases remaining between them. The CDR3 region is CASQGLSNTGELFF. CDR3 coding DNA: TGCGCCAGCCAGGGTCTTTCGAACACCGGGGAGCTGTTTTTT.

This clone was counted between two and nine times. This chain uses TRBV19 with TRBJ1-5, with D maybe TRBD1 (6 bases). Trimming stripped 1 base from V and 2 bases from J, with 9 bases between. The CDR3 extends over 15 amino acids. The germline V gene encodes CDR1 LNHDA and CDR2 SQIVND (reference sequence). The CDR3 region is CASSIGGGGNQPQHF. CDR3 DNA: TGTGCCAGTAGTATAGGAGGGGGAGGCAATCAGCCCCAGCATTTT.

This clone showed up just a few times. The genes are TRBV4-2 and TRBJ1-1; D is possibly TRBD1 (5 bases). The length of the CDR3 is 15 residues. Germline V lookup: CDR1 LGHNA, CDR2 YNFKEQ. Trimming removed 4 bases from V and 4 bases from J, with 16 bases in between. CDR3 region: CASSPNAGSGTEAFF. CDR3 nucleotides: TGTGCCAGCAGCCCCAATGCAGGGTCGGGCACTGAAGCTTTCTTT.

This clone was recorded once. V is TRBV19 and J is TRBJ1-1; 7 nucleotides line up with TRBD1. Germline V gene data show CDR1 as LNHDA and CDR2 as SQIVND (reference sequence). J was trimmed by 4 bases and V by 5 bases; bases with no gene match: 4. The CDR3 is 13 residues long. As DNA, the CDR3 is TGTGCCAGTAGTCCAGGGGGAGGCACTGAAGCTTTCTTT. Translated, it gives CASSPGGGTEAFF. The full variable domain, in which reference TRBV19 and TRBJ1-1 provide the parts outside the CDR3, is DGGITQSPKYLFRKEGQNVTLSCEQNLNHDAMYWYRQDPGQGLRLIYYSQIVNDFQKGDIAEGYSVSREKKESFPLTVTSAQKNPTAFYLCASSPGGGTEAFFGQGTRLTVV.

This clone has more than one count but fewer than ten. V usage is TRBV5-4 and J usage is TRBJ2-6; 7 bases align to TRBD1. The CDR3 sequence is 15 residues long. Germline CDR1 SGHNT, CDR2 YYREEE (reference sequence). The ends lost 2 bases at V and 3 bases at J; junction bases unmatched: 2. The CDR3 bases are TGTGCCAGCAGCTTACAGGGGAGTGGGGCCAACGTCCTGACTTTC. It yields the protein CASSLQGSGANVLTF. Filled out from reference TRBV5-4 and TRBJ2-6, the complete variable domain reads ETGVTQSPTHLIKTRGQQVTLRCSSQSGHNTVSWYQQALGQGPQFIFQYYREEENGRGNFPPRFSGLQFPNYSSELNVNALELDDSALYLCASSLQGSGANVLTFGAGSRLTVL.

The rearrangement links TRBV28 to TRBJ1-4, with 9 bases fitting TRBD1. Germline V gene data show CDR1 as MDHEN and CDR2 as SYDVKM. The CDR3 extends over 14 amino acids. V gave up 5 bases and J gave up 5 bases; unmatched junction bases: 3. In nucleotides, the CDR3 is TGTGCCAGCAGTACAGGGACAGGGAATGAAAAACTGTTTTTT. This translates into CASSTGTGNEKLFF.

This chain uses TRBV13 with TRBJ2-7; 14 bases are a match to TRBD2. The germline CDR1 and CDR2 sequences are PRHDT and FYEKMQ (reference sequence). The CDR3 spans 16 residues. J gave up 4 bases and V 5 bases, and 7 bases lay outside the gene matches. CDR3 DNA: TGTGCCAGCAGCAGGGGACTAGCGGGAGCTAAGTACGAGCAGTACTTC. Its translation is CASSRGLAGAKYEQYF.

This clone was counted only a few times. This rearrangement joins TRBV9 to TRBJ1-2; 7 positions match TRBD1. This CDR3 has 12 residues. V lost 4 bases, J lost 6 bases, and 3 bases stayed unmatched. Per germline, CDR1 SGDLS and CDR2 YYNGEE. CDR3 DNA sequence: TGTGCCAGCAGCCGCGACAGGGATGGCTACACCTTC. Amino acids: CASSRDRDGYTF.

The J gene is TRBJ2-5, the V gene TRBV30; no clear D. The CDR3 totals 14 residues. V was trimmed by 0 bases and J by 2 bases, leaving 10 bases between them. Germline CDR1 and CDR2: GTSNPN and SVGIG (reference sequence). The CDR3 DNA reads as TGTGCCTGGAGTGTACTGATGGGGCAAGAGACCCAGTACTTC. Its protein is CAWSVLMGQETQYF. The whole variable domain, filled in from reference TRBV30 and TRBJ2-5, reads SQTIHQWPATLVQPVGSPLSLECTVEGTSNPNLYWYRQAAGRGLQLLFYSVGIGQISSEVPQNLSASRPQDRQFILSSKKLLLSDSGFYLCAWSVLMGQETQYFGPGTRLLVL.

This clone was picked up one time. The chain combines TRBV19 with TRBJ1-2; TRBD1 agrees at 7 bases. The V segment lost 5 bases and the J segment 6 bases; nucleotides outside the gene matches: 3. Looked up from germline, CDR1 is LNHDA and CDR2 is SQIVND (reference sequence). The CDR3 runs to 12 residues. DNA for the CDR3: TGTGCCAGTAGTGACAGGGTAAATGGCTACACCTTC. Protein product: CASSDRVNGYTF.

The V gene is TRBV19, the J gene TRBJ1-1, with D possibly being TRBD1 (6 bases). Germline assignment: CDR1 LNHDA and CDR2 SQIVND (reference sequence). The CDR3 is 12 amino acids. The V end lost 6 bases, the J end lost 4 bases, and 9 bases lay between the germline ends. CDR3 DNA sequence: TGTGCCAGTAGCAGGGGACTCACTGAAGCTTTCTTT. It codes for CASSRGLTEAFF.

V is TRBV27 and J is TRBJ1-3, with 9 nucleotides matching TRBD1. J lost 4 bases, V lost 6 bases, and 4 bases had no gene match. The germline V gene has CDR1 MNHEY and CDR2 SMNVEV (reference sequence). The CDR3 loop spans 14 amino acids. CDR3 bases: TGTGCCAGCAGGCTACAGGGGGCCGGAAACACCATATATTTT. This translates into CASRLQGAGNTIYF.

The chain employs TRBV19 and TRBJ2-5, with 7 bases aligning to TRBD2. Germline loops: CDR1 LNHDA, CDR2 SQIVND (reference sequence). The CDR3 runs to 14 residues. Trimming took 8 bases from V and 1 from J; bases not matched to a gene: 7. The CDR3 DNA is TGTGCCAGTCGGACTAGTACGACCCAAGAGACCCAGTACTTC. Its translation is CASRTSTTQETQYF.

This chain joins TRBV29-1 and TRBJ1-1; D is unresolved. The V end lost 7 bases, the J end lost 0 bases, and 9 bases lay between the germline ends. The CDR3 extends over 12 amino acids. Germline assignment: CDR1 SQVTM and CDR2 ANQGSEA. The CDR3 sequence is CSAYQMNTEAFF. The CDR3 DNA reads TGCAGCGCCTATCAGATGAACACTGAAGCTTTCTTT.

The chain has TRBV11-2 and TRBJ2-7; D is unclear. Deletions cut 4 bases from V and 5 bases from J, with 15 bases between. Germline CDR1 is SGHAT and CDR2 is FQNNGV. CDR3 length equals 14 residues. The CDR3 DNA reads TGTGCCAGCAGCTCCACGACTGGCTTTAACGAGCAGTACTTC. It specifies CASSSTTGFNEQYF.

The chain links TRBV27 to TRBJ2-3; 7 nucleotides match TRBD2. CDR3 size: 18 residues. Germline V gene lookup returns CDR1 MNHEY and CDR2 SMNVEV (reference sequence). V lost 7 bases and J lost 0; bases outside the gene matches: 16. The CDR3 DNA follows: TGTGCCAGCACCTCCAAGGGCGGGGGTTTCTCTAGCACAGATACGCAGTATTTT. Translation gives CASTSKGGGFSSTDTQYF.

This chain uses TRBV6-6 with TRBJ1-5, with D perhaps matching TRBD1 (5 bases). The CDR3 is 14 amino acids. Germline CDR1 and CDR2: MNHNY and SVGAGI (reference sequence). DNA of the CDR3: TGTGCATCAGCCGGAGGCAGGGTGGGTCAGCCCCAGCATTTT. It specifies CASAGGRVGQPQHF.

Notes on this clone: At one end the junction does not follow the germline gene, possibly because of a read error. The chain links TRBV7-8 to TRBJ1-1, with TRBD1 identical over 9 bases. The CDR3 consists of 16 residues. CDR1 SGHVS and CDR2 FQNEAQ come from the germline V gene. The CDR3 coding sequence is TGTGCCAGCAGCCTAGCTTGGGACAGGGTTGGCACTGAAGCTTTCTTT. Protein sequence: CASSLAWDRVGTEAFF.